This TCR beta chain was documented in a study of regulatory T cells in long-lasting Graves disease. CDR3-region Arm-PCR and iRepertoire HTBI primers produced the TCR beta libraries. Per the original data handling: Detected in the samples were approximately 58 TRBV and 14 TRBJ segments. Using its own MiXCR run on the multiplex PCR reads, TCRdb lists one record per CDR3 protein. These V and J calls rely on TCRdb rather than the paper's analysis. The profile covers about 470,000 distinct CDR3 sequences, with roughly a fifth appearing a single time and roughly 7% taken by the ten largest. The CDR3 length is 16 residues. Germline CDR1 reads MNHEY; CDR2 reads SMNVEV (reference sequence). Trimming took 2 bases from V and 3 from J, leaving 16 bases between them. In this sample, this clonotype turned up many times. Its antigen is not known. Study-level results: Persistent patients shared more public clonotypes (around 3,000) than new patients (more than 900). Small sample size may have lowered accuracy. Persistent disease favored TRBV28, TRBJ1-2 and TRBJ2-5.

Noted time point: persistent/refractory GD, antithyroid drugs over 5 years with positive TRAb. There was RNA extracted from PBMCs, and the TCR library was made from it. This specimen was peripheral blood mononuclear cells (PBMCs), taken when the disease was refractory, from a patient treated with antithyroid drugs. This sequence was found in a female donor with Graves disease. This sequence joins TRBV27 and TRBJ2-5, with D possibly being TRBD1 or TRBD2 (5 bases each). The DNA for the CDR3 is TGTGCCAGCAGTTTAAAGGGACGAGGCACAAAAGAGACCCAGTACTTC. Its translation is CASSLKGRGTKETQYF.